A selection of T cell receptor beta chains follows, all from one sample in a study of low-dose radiotherapy and immunotherapy resistance in tumors. TCRdb itself ran the reads through MiXCR, one entry per CDR3 protein. The sample records about 60,000 distinct CDR3 sequences, 20% to 25% being singletons. Sample: PBMCs, taken before treatment. The receptors were gathered from a male donor with prostate cancer. Both conserved end residues are part of each CDR3. D genes are given only for firm matches. Rows give clone size only sometimes, using once, few, many, or a class for an expanded clone.

d_gene	v_gene	j_gene	abundance	CDR3aa	CDR3nt
TRBD2	TRBV13	TRBJ2-1	many	CASSLPGGPGNEQFF	TGTGCCAGCAGCTTACCGGGAGGGCCCGGCAATGAGCAGTTCTTC
TRBD1	TRBV25-1	TRBJ1-4	many	CASGTQGASPGKLFF	TGTGCCAGCGGGACACAGGGGGCATCCCCTGGAAAACTGTTTTTT
-	TRBV20-1	TRBJ2-7	many	CSARDQPRPYEQYF	TGCAGTGCTAGAGATCAACCCCGGCCCTACGAGCAGTACTTC
TRBD1	TRBV2	TRBJ2-1	-	CATSDLGTGWDEQFF	TGTGCCACCAGTGATTTGGGGACAGGGTGGGATGAGCAGTTCTTC
-	TRBV29-1	TRBJ2-2	many	CSVGWAVGTGELFF	TGCAGCGTTGGTTGGGCTGTGGGGACCGGGGAGCTGTTTTTT
TRBD2	TRBV10-1	TRBJ2-2	many	CASRRGFTGELFF	TGCGCCAGCAGGCGGGGGTTCACCGGGGAGCTGTTTTTT
TRBD2	TRBV10-3	TRBJ2-7	many	CASGLAGSSYEQYF	TGTGCCTCCGGACTAGCGGGGAGCTCCTACGAGCAGTACTTC
-	TRBV3-1	TRBJ2-7	many	CASSLSSYEQYF	TGTGCCAGCAGCCTCAGCTCCTACGAGCAGTACTTC
-	TRBV6-2/TRBV6-3	TRBJ2-5	many	CASRNRGQETQYF	TGTGCCAGCAGGAATAGGGGCCAAGAGACCCAGTACTTC
-	TRBV6-6	TRBJ2-1	medium-sized	CASSYSASLYNEQFF	TGTGCCAGCAGTTACTCGGCTAGCCTCTACAATGAGCAGTTCTTC
TRBD2	TRBV9	TRBJ2-4	many	CASSPRGEAKNIQYF	TGTGCCAGCAGCCCTCGGGGGGAGGCCAAAAACATTCAGTACTTC